The entry that follows covers one T cell receptor (beta chain) sequence. This sample is part of a study of CD8 T cells in Susac syndrome. The CDR3 has 14 residues. Trimming took off 4 bases at V and 5 bases at J, with 11 bases between the two ends. Germline-derived CDR1 and CDR2 are ENHRY and SYGVKD. CD8+ and CD4+ T cells from blood underwent TCR beta sequencing. It was healthy donors who served as the controls, matched for age and sex. TEMRA cells were FACS-enriched, and CD8+ and CD4+ T cells were isolated negatively. A quantity of about 0.45 to 1 ug RNA underwent reverse transcription using random hexamers. immunoSEQ multiplex PCR amplified TCR beta CDR3 across 54 Vbeta, 13 Jbeta. TCRdb processed the immunoSEQ multiplex PCR reads anew with MiXCR; each CDR3 protein has one entry. The table lists approximately 46,000 distinct CDR3 sequences, more than 85% of them singletons.

Sequenced material: CD8+ T cells from PBMCs. The chain employs TRBV10-3 and TRBJ2-2, with D unresolved. The clonotype was recovered from a human donor in good health. For the CDR3, the DNA is TGTGCCATCAGTGCTGTGGAGAGGACCGGGGAGCTGTTTTTT. Translating gives CAISAVERTGELFF.